The rows below give T cell receptor beta chains drawn from one sample of a study of control samples from healthy donors and cancer patients. Sequencing used immunoSEQ multiplex PCR; TCRdb keeps in-frame clones, though not all of them. Among 75,000 to 90,000 clones, approximately 91% were seen once, and the ten largest hold roughly 7%. The sequenced material came from blood. The receptors were gathered from a man between 45 and 60 years old in good health. Both conserved end residues are part of each CDR3. D genes are given only for firm matches. Rows give clone size only sometimes, using once, few, many, or a class for an expanded clone.

d_gene,abundance,j_gene,v_gene,CDR3nt,CDR3aa
.,few,TRBJ1-1,TRBV19,TGTGCCAGTAGTGTCTACTCTGGACAGACCAAAGCTTTCTTT,CASSVYSGQTKAFF
.,.,TRBJ1-2,TRBV19,TGTGCCAGTAGTACCGAGGGGGTCTATGGCTACACCTTC,CASSTEGVYGYTF
TRBD1,.,TRBJ2-1,TRBV9,TGTGCCAGCAGCGCCGGGACAGACAATGAGCAGTTCTTC,CASSAGTDNEQFF
.,.,TRBJ1-6,TRBV27,TGTGCCAGCAGCCGGCCTGCCGAGATACATTCACCCCTCCACTTT,CASSRPAEIHSPLHF
.,few,TRBJ2-5,TRBV2,TGTGCCAGCAGTGAAGGCCTAGGGGGACAGACCCAGTACTTC,CASSEGLGGQTQYF
.,.,TRBJ2-1,TRBV4-1,TGCGCCAGCAGCCAGAGGGGGAATGAGCAGTTCTTC,CASSQRGNEQFF
TRBD2,.,TRBJ2-3,TRBV18,TGTGCCAGCTCACGCCCCCTAGCGGGGGGGCCCACAGATACGCAGTATTTT,CASSRPLAGGPTDTQYF
.,.,TRBJ1-1,TRBV7-9,TGTGCCAGCAGCTTACGGGGGTACACTGAAGCTTTCTTT,CASSLRGYTEAFF
.,.,TRBJ1-1,TRBV6-5,TGTGCCAGCAGTTACGGCCAGGATGACACTGAAGCTTTCTTT,CASSYGQDDTEAFF
TRBD1,once,TRBJ1-2,TRBV7-9,TGTGCCAGCAGCTTAGAGAGGACAGGGCATGGCTACACCTTC,CASSLERTGHGYTF
.,.,TRBJ1-5,TRBV18,TGTGCCAGCTCACCTGAGGGTTTGGTGCAGCCCCAGCATTTT,CASSPEGLVQPQHF
TRBD2,.,TRBJ2-2,TRBV2,TGTGCCAGCAGGTCTAGCGGGGGGGCCACCGGGGAGCTGTTTTTT,CASRSSGGATGELFF
.,.,TRBJ2-7,TRBV19,TGTGCCAGTAGTATCGGAGACAGTAACGGCGAGCAGTACTTC,CASSIGDSNGEQYF
.,.,TRBJ2-7,TRBV5-4,TGTGCCAGCACCGACGGGAAAAACGAGCAGTACTTC,CASTDGKNEQYF
.,.,TRBJ2-1,TRBV4-2,TGTGCCAGCAGCCAACCCCGTCAACTAGTAGTCGAGCAGTTCTTC,CASSQPRQLVVEQFF
.,.,TRBJ1-5,TRBV5-5,TGTGCCAGCAGCTTTAAGTTTAGCAATCAGCCCCAGCATTTT,CASSFKFSNQPQHF
.,.,TRBJ2-7,TRBV6-1,TGTGCCAGCAGTGAATTAGGGACCTACGAGCAGTACTTC,CASSELGTYEQYF
.,.,TRBJ1-2,TRBV2,TGTGCCAAACAGGGCAGGGGTTTCGATGGCTACACCTTC,CAKQGRGFDGYTF
.,.,TRBJ2-3,TRBV5-6,TGTGCCAGCAGCTTGGGATTATGGGCGCTGAGCACAGATACGCAGTATTTT,CASSLGLWALSTDTQYF
.,.,TRBJ1-1,TRBV19,TGTGCCAGTAGCTATACCCGCCTTCCGGGAGGGAGCACTTCCGCTTTCTTT,CASSYTRLPGGSTSAFF
.,.,TRBJ1-1,TRBV19,TGTGCCAGTAGTAGGAAGGGACCTCTGAACACTGAAGCTTTCTTT,CASSRKGPLNTEAFF
TRBD1,.,TRBJ1-2,TRBV2,TGTGCCAGCAGGCCCAGGGGACAGGGGGGTGGCTACACCTTC,CASRPRGQGGGYTF
.,.,TRBJ1-2,TRBV29-1,TGCAGCGTGGGGCTGGGGGTTAACTATGGCTACACCTTC,CSVGLGVNYGYTF
.,.,TRBJ2-7,TRBV6-5,TGTGCCAGCAGTTCCTCCCCCACGAACGAGCAGTACTTC,CASSSSPTNEQYF
TRBD1,.,TRBJ2-7,TRBV7-9,TGTGCCAGCAGCTTGAGGCAGGGGGCCGACGAGCAGTACTTC,CASSLRQGADEQYF
TRBD2,.,TRBJ2-2,TRBV7-2,TGTGCCAGCGCGGGAGCGAACACCGGGGAGCTGTTTTTT,CASAGANTGELFF
.,.,TRBJ1-4,TRBV18,TGTGCCAGCTCACCCCGTGGACAGCCTAATGAAAAACTGTTTTTT,CASSPRGQPNEKLFF
.,.,TRBJ2-2,TRBV27,TGTGCCAGCAGTCCCCGAGGCATTGGGTGGAAGGGCTGGTGTACAACCGGGGAGCTGTTTTTT,CASSPRGIGWKGWCTTGELFF
TRBD1,once,TRBJ2-7,TRBV24-1,TGTGCCACCAGTGAGCATCCAGGGGGAGAGCAGTACTTC,CATSEHPGGEQYF
TRBD1,.,TRBJ1-2,TRBV30,TGTGCCTGGATTGCGGGACAGACCTATGGCTACACCTTC,CAWIAGQTYGYTF
TRBD2,.,TRBJ2-5,TRBV11-1,TGTGCCAGCAGCAATTCACCGGGGGGGTTGGAGACCCAGTACTTC,CASSNSPGGLETQYF
TRBD2,.,TRBJ2-2,TRBV29-1,TGCAGCGTCGCTAGTAGCGGGGGGGCCACCGGGGAGCTGTTTTTT,CSVASSGGATGELFF
TRBD1,.,TRBJ2-1,TRBV7-3,TGTGCCAGCAGCTTATTGGCAGGGGGCCACAATGAGCAGTTCTTC,CASSLLAGGHNEQFF
.,.,TRBJ2-7,TRBV27,TGTGCCAGCAGTTCGGGGGGCGAGAACGAGCAGTACTTC,CASSSGGENEQYF
TRBD2,.,TRBJ2-3,TRBV29-1,TGCAGCGTTGAACTGACTAGCGGGACAGGCACAGATACGCAGTATTTT,CSVELTSGTGTDTQYF
TRBD1,.,TRBJ1-3,TRBV9,TGTGCCAGCGCCATTACAGGGGGTACTGGAAACACCATATATTTT,CASAITGGTGNTIYF
.,once,TRBJ1-2,TRBV4-2,TGTGCCAGCAGCCAACCGTCCGGATCGGGACAATTTTTTAGGGCGAACTATGGCTACACCTTC,CASSQPSGSGQFFRANYGYTF
TRBD1,.,TRBJ1-2,TRBV3-1/TRBV3-2,TGTGCCAGCAGCCAAGGACAGGGTTGGTATGGCTACACCTTC,CASSQGQGWYGYTF
.,few,TRBJ1-1,TRBV3-1/TRBV3-2,TGTGCCAGCAGCCAAGGCCAGACGGGATGGTGGGACACTGAAGCTTTCTTT,CASSQGQTGWWDTEAFF
.,.,TRBJ2-7,TRBV7-3,TGTGCCAGCAGCTTATCTGGGAGCTCCTACGAGCAGTACTTC,CASSLSGSSYEQYF
TRBD2,.,TRBJ2-1,TRBV9,TGTGCCAGCAGCGTAGGGGAACTAGCGGGGGGGCTTTACTTGGATGAGCAGTTCTTC,CASSVGELAGGLYLDEQFF
TRBD2,.,TRBJ2-1,TRBV30,TGTGCCTGGCTAGCGGGGGGATCCTACAATGAGCAGTTCTTC,CAWLAGGSYNEQFF
TRBD1,.,TRBJ1-1,TRBV5-1,TGCGCCAGCAGCACGGGACAGGGGCATGATGAAGCTTTCTTT,CASSTGQGHDEAFF